This T cell receptor beta chain emerged from a study of T-cell reconstitution after alpha-beta-depleted transplantation in children. Study-wide points: T cells produced anew were the main source of T-cell counts and diversity one year after transplant.

CDR3 length: 16 residues. V was cut by 7 bases and J by 2 bases, with 20 bases left in between. The germline V gene has CDR1 MNHNS and CDR2 SASEGT. The library targeted TCRbeta and was prepared with unique molecular identifiers. MiXCR, applied by TCRdb to the PCR reads, yields one record per CDR3 protein. This sample has about 830,000 distinct CDR3 sequences, with approximately 15% found just once. This clonotype was recorded a few times. Antigen unknown. The V and J genes are TRBV6-1 and TRBJ2-5; a possible D gene is TRBD2 (6 bases). The sequencing used PBMCs, mostly from graft donor cells, collected 360 days after TCRalphabeta/CD19-depleted stem cell transplant. The sequence derives from a male patient between 10 and 17 years old who had a stem cell transplant for acute lymphoblastic leukemia, so the T cells may come from the graft donor. The DNA for the CDR3 is TGTGCCAGCACCTCGTCCGGGACTTTCCTTCAAGAGACCCAGTACTTC. This sequence encodes CASTSSGTFLQETQYF.